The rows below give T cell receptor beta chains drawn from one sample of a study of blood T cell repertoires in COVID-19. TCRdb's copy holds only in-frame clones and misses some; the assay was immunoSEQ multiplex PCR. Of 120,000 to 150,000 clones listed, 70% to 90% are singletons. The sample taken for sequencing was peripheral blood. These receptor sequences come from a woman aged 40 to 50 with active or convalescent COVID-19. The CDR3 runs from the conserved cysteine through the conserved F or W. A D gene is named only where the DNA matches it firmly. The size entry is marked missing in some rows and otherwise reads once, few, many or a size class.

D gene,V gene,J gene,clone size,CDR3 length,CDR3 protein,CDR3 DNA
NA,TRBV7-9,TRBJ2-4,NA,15,CASSRSALGKNIQYF,TGTGCCAGCAGCCGTAGCGCCCTAGGCAAAAACATTCAGTACTTC
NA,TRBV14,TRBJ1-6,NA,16,CASSLRVTTNNSPLHF,TGTGCCAGCAGTCTCAGGGTTACCACCAATAATTCACCCCTCCACTTT
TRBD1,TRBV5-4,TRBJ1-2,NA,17,CASSFDMGQGADYGYTF,TGTGCCAGCAGCTTCGATATGGGACAGGGGGCGGACTATGGCTACACCTTC
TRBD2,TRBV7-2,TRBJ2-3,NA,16,CASSPIAGHVTDTQYF,TGTGCCAGCAGCCCAATAGCGGGTCACGTGACAGATACGCAGTATTTT
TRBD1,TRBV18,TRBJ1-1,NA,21,CASSPPPRDRGVRGMNTEAFF,TGTGCCAGCTCACCTCCCCCCCGGGACAGGGGGGTGAGGGGGATGAACACTGAAGCTTTCTTT
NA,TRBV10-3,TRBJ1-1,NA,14,CAIGRDPMNTEAFF,TGTGCCATCGGGAGGGACCCTATGAACACTGAAGCTTTCTTT
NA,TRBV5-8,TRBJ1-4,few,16,CASSLGQGNTNEKLFF,TGTGCCAGCAGCTTGGGGCAGGGGAACACTAATGAAAAACTGTTTTTT
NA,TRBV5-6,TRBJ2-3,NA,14,CASSLVRGTDTQYF,TGTGCCAGCAGCTTGGTCAGGGGTACAGATACGCAGTATTTT
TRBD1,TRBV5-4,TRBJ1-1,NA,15,CASSPGQNLNTEAFF,TGTGCCAGCAGCCCGGGACAGAATTTGAACACTGAAGCTTTCTTT
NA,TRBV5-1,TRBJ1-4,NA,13,CASSLDQNEKLFF,TGCGCCAGCAGCTTGGACCAGAATGAAAAACTGTTTTTT
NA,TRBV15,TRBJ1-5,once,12,CATSRDGQPQHF,TGTGCCACCAGCAGAGATGGCCAGCCCCAGCATTTT
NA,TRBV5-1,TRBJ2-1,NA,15,CASKVGIQGGNEQFF,TGCGCCAGCAAAGTGGGTATTCAGGGTGGGAATGAGCAGTTCTTC
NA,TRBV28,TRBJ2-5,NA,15,CASSLGGTAGETQYF,TGTGCCAGCAGTTTAGGGGGGACTGCCGGGGAGACCCAGTACTTC